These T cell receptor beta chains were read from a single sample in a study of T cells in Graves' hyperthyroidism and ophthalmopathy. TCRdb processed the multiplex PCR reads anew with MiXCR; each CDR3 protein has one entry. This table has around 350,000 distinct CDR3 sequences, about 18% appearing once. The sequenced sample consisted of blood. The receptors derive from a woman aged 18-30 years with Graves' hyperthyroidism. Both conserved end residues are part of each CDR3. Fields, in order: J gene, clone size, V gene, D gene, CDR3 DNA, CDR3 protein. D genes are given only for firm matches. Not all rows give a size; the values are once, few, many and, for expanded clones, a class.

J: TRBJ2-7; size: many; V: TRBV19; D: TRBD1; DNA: TGTGCCAGTTCACAGGGGGCTGGGTACGAGCAGTACTTC; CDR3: CASSQGAGYEQYF
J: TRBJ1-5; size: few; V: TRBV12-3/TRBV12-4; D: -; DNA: TGTGCCAGCAGTGGTGTGGAGGGCAATCAGCCCCAGCATTTT; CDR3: CASSGVEGNQPQHF
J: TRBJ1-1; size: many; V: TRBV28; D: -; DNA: TGTGCCAGCACCCCCTCACGGGCTTTCTTT; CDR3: CASTPSRAFF
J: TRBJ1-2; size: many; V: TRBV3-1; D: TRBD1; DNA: TGTGCCAGCAGCCAAAGGGGGGACAGGTCCTATGGCTACACCTTC; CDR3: CASSQRGDRSYGYTF
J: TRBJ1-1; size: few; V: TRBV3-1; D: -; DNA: TGTGCCAGCAGCCAACGGGGGGGCCCGGACACTGAAGCTTTCTTT; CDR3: CASSQRGGPDTEAFF
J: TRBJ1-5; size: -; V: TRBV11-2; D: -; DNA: TGTGCCAGCAGCTTAGTACCACTGACACCGACAGCCCGCAATCAGCCCCAGCATTTT; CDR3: CASSLVPLTPTARNQPQHF
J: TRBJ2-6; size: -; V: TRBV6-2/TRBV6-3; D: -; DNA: TGTGCCAGCAGTTACAGTGGTGGAAGCTCTGGGGCCAACGTCCTGACTTTC; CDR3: CASSYSGGSSGANVLTF
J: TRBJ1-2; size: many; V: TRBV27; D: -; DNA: TGTGCCAGCAGTCATCGTGAAAGCTATGGCTACACCTTC; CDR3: CASSHRESYGYTF
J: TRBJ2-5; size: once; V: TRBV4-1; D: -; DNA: TGCGCCAGCAGCCTAGAGGGATCCTCAGCAGGAGAGACCCAGTACTTC; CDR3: CASSLEGSSAGETQYF
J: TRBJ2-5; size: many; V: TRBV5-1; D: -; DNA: TGCGCCAGCAGCTTGTTCCAGGGGCAGACCCAGTACTTC; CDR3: CASSLFQGQTQYF
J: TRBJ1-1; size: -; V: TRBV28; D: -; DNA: TGTGCCAGCACCGTAAACACTGAAGCTTTCTTT; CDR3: CASTVNTEAFF
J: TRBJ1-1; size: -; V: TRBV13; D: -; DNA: TGTGCCAGCAGCTTAGGGGTCCGGGACACTGATGCTTTCTTT; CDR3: CASSLGVRDTDAFF
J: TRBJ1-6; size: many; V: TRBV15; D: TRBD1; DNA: TGTGCCACCAGCAGCAGGGGGGATAATTCACCCCTCCACTTT; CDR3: CATSSRGDNSPLHF
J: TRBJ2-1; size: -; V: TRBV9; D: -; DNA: TGTGCCAGCAGCGTTCGGTTGGACAATGAGCAGTTCTTC; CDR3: CASSVRLDNEQFF
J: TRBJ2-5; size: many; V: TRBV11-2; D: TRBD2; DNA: TGTGCCACCAATCCCAGCGGGGGGGGCCAAGAGACCCAGTACTTC; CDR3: CATNPSGGGQETQYF
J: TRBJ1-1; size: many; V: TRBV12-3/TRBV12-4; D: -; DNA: TGTGCCAGCAGGAGGGAAATTAACACTGAAGCTTTCTTT; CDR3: CASRREINTEAFF
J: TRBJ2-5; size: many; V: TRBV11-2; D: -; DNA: TGTGCCAGCAGCTTCCGGGGGGCCAGGATGCAGACCCAGTACTTC; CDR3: CASSFRGARMQTQYF
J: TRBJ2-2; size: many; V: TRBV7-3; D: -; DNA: TGTGCCAGCAGCTTAATGGGCGGGGACACCGGGGAGCTGTTTTTT; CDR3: CASSLMGGDTGELFF
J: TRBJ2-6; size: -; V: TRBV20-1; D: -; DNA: TGCGGTGCTCATACCGGTGCAGGTCAAGCCAACTCTGGGGCCAACGTCCTGACTTTC; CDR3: CGAHTGAGQANSGANVLTF
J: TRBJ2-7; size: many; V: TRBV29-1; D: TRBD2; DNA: TGCAGCGTCGTCCCACTAGCGGGGGGAACCTACGAGCAGTACTTC; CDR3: CSVVPLAGGTYEQYF
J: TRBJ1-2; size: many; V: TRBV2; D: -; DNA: TGTGCCAGCAGGGCGGGGACATTCTATGGCTACACCTTC; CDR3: CASRAGTFYGYTF
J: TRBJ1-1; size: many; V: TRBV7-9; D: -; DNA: TGTGCCAGCAGCTTAAGGGGACACGAAGCTTTCTTT; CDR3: CASSLRGHEAFF
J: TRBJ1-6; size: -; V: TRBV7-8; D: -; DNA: TGTGCCAGCAGCTTAGCCCCCAATTCACCCCTCCACTTT; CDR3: CASSLAPNSPLHF
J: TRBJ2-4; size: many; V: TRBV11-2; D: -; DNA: TGTGCCAGCAGCGTAGTAGGAAACATTCAGTACTTC; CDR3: CASSVVGNIQYF
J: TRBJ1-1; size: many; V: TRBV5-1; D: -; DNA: TGCGCCAGCAGCTTGGACAGCCAACTCACTGAAGCTTTCTTT; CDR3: CASSLDSQLTEAFF
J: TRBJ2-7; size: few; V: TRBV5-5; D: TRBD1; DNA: TGTGCCAGCAGCTGGGGGACAGGGGGAGAGCAGTACTTC; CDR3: CASSWGTGGEQYF
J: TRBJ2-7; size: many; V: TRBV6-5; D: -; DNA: TGTGCCAGCGCCCTCCGAACTCCGACGGACGAGCAGTACTTC; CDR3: CASALRTPTDEQYF
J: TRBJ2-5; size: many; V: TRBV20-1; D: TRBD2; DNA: TGCAGTGCTAGAGACGAGCGGGGGGCGGGGGAGACCCAGTACTTC; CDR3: CSARDERGAGETQYF
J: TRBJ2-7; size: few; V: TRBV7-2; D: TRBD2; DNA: TGTGCCAGCAGTATGGACGGGGGGAACGAGCAGTACTTC; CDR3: CASSMDGGNEQYF
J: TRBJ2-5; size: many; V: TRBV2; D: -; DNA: TGTGCCAGCAGTGAATGGGCGGCCAAAGAGACCCAGTACTTC; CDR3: CASSEWAAKETQYF
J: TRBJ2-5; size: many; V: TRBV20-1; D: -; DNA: TGCAGTGTTCCGTCCTCCGGGACGCCTCAAGAGACCCAGTACTTC; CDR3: CSVPSSGTPQETQYF
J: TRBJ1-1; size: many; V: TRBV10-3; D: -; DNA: TGTGCCATCAGTGAAAGTGCGCTGAGGAACACTGAAGCTTTCTTT; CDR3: CAISESALRNTEAFF
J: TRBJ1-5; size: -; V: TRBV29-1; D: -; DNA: TGCAGCGTTCTGGTTAATAGCAATCAGCCCCAGCATTTT; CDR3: CSVLVNSNQPQHF
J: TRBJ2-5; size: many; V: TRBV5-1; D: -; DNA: TGCGCCAGCAATCTTCTGGCAGGGGGGGGCCAAGAGACCCAGTACTTC; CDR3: CASNLLAGGGQETQYF
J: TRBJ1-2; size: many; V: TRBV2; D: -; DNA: TGTGCCAGCAGTGGCGGGATTTATTTCTATGGCTACACCTTC; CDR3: CASSGGIYFYGYTF
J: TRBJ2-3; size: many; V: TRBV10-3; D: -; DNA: TGTGCCATCAGTTCCTCCGTGGAAAAGGGCACAGATACGCAGTATTTT; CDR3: CAISSSVEKGTDTQYF
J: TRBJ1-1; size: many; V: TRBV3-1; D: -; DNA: TGTGCCAGCAGCCAGGGATGGGGGACTGAAGCTTTCTTT; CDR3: CASSQGWGTEAFF
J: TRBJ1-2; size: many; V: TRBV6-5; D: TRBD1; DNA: TGTGCCAGCAGTAGACAGGGGGCGGGAGGCTACACCTTC; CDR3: CASSRQGAGGYTF
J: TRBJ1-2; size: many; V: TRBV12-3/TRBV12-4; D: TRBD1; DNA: TGTGCCAGCAGCGAGACAGGGGTCCGTGGCTACACCTTC; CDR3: CASSETGVRGYTF
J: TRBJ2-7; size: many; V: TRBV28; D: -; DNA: TGTGCCAGCAGTTCGCCCCGGGAGTTTTCCGACGAGCAGTACTTC; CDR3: CASSSPREFSDEQYF
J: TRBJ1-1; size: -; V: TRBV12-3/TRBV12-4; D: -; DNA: TGTGCCAGCAGTTACGCCCCAGAGAACATGAACACTGAAGCTTTCTTT; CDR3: CASSYAPENMNTEAFF
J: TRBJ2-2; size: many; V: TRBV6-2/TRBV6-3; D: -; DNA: TGTGCCATAGCAGATACAGGGACAACCGGGGAGCTGTTTTTT; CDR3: CAIADTGTTGELFF
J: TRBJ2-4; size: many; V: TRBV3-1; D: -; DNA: TGTGCCAGCAGCCAAGATTCTGGCAGGGACAACATTCAGTACTTC; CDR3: CASSQDSGRDNIQYF
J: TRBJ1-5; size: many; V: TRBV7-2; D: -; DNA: TGTGCCAGCAGCTCGGTCTTCCGGCAAAATCAGCCCCAGCATTTT; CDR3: CASSSVFRQNQPQHF